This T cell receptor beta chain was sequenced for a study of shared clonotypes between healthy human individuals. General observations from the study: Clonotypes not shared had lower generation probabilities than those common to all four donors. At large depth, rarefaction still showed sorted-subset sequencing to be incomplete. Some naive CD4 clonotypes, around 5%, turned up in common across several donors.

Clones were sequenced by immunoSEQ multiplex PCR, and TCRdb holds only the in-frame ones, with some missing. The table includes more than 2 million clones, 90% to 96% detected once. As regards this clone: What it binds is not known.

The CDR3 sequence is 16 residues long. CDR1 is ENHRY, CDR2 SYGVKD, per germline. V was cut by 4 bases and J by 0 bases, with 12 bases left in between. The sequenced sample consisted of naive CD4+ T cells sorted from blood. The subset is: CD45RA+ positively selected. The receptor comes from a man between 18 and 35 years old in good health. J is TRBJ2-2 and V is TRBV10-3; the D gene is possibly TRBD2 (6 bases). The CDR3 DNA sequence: TGTGCCATCAGTGGGGGGGAGGTCGCGAACACCGGGGAGCTGTTTTTT. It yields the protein CAISGGEVANTGELFF.